These 24 T cell receptor beta chains were sequenced from one sample in a study of Tregs in tolerant kidney transplant recipients. The method was immunoSEQ multiplex PCR; TCRdb's version includes in-frame clones alone and lacks a portion of them. Here the sample spans approximately 66,000 clones, approximately 83% being singletons. Sequencing was performed on Tregs from blood, taken before the transplant. Receptors originate from a human donor who received a combined kidney and bone marrow transplant.

The genes are TRBV7-2 and TRBJ2-3, with TRBD2 identical over 14 bases. This CDR3 comprises 15 residues. Germline CDR1 and CDR2: SGHTA and FQGNSA. The J segment lost 7 bases and the V segment lost 6 bases, leaving 6 bases of the junction unmatched. DNA for the CDR3: TGTGCCAGCAGACCGGGACTAGCGGGAGTGAATACGCAGTATTTT. Its protein product is CASRPGLAGVNTQYF. The full variable domain, its missing parts supplied by reference TRBV7-2 and TRBJ2-3, is GAGVSQSPSNKVTEKGKDVELRCDPISGHTALYWYRQSLGQGLEFLIYFQGNSAPDKSGLPSDRFSAERTGGSVSTLTIQRTQQEDSAVYLCASRPGLAGVNTQYFGPGTRLTVL.

V is TRBV2 and J is TRBJ2-3; the D gene is possibly TRBD2 (5 bases). The germline CDR1 and CDR2 sequences are SNHLY and FYNNEI. This CDR3 region has 15 residues. V lost 0 bases to trimming and J lost 2 bases, with 9 bases between them. As DNA, the CDR3 is TGTGCCAGCAGTGAAGCGCGTCGGGACACAGATACGCAGTATTTT. Protein: CASSEARRDTDTQYF.

The chain uses TRBV6-6 and TRBJ2-7; the D is unclear. V gave up 4 bases and J gave up 3 bases, with 7 bases separating them. Germline V gene data show CDR1 as MNHNY and CDR2 as SVGAGI (reference sequence). The CDR3 is made up of 12 amino acids. CDR3 residues: CASSSTVYEQYF. DNA for the CDR3: TGTGCCAGCAGTTCCACCGTCTACGAGCAGTACTTC.

This clone was seen only once. CDR3 region: CASSRLREQYF. The CDR3 nucleotides are TGTGCCAGCAGCCGCTTACGCGAGCAGTACTTC. This sequence joins TRBV28 and TRBJ2-7; the D is unclear. This CDR3 comprises 11 residues. The V end lost 6 bases, the J end lost 6 bases, and 9 bases lay between the germline ends. The germline V gene encodes CDR1 MDHEN and CDR2 SYDVKM.

J is TRBJ2-3 and V is TRBV5-4; 10 bases are a match to TRBD2. Germline assignment: CDR1 SGHNT and CDR2 YYREEE (reference sequence). This CDR3 is built from 15 residues. J gave up 4 bases and V 4 bases, and 6 bases lay outside the gene matches. The CDR3 sequence is CASSLAGEFPDTQYF. The CDR3 DNA follows: TGTGCCAGCAGCCTAGCGGGAGAGTTCCCAGATACGCAGTATTTT.

As regards this clone: Within the sample, other DNA sequences also encode this same CDR3. The chain joins TRBV25-1 to TRBJ2-5, with D unclear. The CDR3 has 15 residues. Trimming cost V 2 bases and J 5 bases, with 15 bases left between them. Germline-derived CDR1 and CDR2 are MGHDK and SYGVNS. Here the CDR3 reads CASSEVTQGPETQYF. CDR3 DNA: TGTGCCAGCAGTGAAGTAACCCAAGGCCCGGAGACCCAGTACTTC.

The CDR3 DNA reads as TGTGCCAGCAGCTTAGGGGCAGGTCATGGCTACACCTTC. It yields the protein CASSLGAGHGYTF. The V call is TRBV7-2, the J call TRBJ1-2; D remains unclear. Trimming shortened V by 1 base and J by 6 bases, and 9 bases separated the two germline ends. From germline, CDR1 is SGHTA and CDR2 FQGNSA. The CDR3 length is 13 residues. Filled out from reference TRBV7-2 and TRBJ1-2, the complete variable domain reads GAGVSQSPSNKVTEKGKDVELRCDPISGHTALYWYRQSLGQGLEFLIYFQGNSAPDKSGLPSDRFSAERTGGSVSTLTIQRTQQEDSAVYLCASSLGAGHGYTFGSGTRLTVV.

The V call is TRBV5-1, the J call TRBJ2-5; perhaps TRBD2 as D (6 bases). CDR3 length: 15 amino acids. Per germline, CDR1 SGHRS and CDR2 YFSETQ. Between the trimmed V and J ends, which lost 0 bases and 5 bases, there was a span of 14 bases. The CDR3 sequence is CASSLAGTSRETQYF. The CDR3 DNA is TGCGCCAGCAGCTTGGCCGGGACTTCCCGGGAGACCCAGTACTTC.

The chain has TRBV27 and TRBJ2-1; 10 nucleotides match TRBD2. CDR3 length equals 16 residues. The germline gives CDR1 MNHEY, CDR2 SMNVEV (reference sequence). The junction had 7 bases not matched to a gene; V was cut back by 5 bases and J by 3 bases. The CDR3 loop is CASSISGGQVYNEQFF. In nucleotides, the CDR3 is TGTGCCAGCAGTATTAGCGGGGGGCAGGTCTACAATGAGCAGTTCTTC.

DNA of the CDR3: TGTGCCAGTAGTTTGGAGACAGGGTATTACGAGCAGTACTTC. Protein: CASSLETGYYEQYF. The chain combines TRBV19 with TRBJ2-7; 7 positions match TRBD1. V trimming: 5 bases; J trimming: 4 bases; junction bases outside the gene matches: 8. The CDR3 extends over 14 amino acids. The germline V gene has CDR1 LNHDA and CDR2 SQIVND (reference sequence). Full variable domain (missing parts from reference TRBV19 and TRBJ2-7): DGGITQSPKYLFRKEGQNVTLSCEQNLNHDAMYWYRQDPGQGLRLIYYSQIVNDFQKGDIAEGYSVSREKKESFPLTVTSAQKNPTAFYLCASSLETGYYEQYFGPGTRLTVT.

The V gene is TRBV7-2, the J gene TRBJ1-2; the D is unclear. Germline assignment: CDR1 SGHTA and CDR2 FQGNSA. The V end lost 0 bases, the J end lost 7 bases, and 21 bases lay between the germline ends. There are 17 residues in the CDR3. Here the CDR3 reads CASSLAPMFQRHFGYTF. The CDR3 nucleotides are TGTGCCAGCAGCTTAGCGCCAATGTTCCAACGTCACTTTGGCTACACCTTC.

The chain carries TRBV4-3 and TRBJ2-3; 12 nucleotides line up with TRBD2. The CDR3 spans 20 residues. Germline V lookup: CDR1 LGHNA, CDR2 YSLEER. The junction had 14 bases not matched to a gene; V was cut back by 0 bases and J by 4 bases. The CDR3 nucleotides are TGCGCCAGCAGCCAAGATATACCTAGCGGGAGGGCCGTTTTTCCAGATACGCAGTATTTT. As protein: CASSQDIPSGRAVFPDTQYF.

The J gene is TRBJ2-7, the V gene TRBV7-2; TRBD1 agrees at 8 bases. The CDR3 is 15 residues long. CDR1 is SGHTA, CDR2 FQGNSA, per germline. Trimming removed 4 bases from V and 2 bases from J; junction bases left unmatched: 7. For the CDR3, the DNA is TGTGCCAGCAGCTCTCCGGGACAGGCCACCTACGAGCAGTACTTC. It encodes CASSSPGQATYEQYF. Complete variable domain (other parts from reference TRBV7-2 and TRBJ2-7): GAGVSQSPSNKVTEKGKDVELRCDPISGHTALYWYRQSLGQGLEFLIYFQGNSAPDKSGLPSDRFSAERTGGSVSTLTIQRTQQEDSAVYLCASSSPGQATYEQYFGPGTRLTVT.

The chain employs TRBV9 and TRBJ2-3, with D possibly being TRBD2 (5 bases). Trimming took off 3 bases at V and 1 base at J, with 12 bases between the two ends. Germline CDR1 reads SGDLS; CDR2 reads YYNGEE. This CDR3 has 15 residues. This CDR3 reads CASSDILGGTDTQYF. CDR3 in DNA: TGTGCCAGCAGCGATATCCTGGGAGGCACAGATACGCAGTATTTT.

This clone was seen more than once but under ten times. The rearrangement uses TRBV11-2 and TRBJ1-1, with D possibly being TRBD1 (5 bases). Germline V gene sequence: CDR1 SGHAT, CDR2 FQNNGV. This CDR3 is built from 13 residues. V lost 4 bases and J 3 bases, leaving 9 bases between the germline ends. The CDR3 reads CASSSQGDTEAFF. The CDR3 nucleotides read TGTGCCAGCAGCTCCCAAGGGGACACTGAAGCTTTCTTT. The full variable domain, completed using reference TRBV11-2 and TRBJ1-1, is EAGVAQSPRYKIIEKRQSVAFWCNPISGHATLYWYQQILGQGPKLLIQFQNNGVVDDSQLPKDRFSAERLKGVDSTLKIQPAKLEDSAVYLCASSSQGDTEAFFGQGTRLTVV.

This clone has a handful of counts. The chain links TRBV7-2 to TRBJ1-2; no clear D gene. This CDR3 contains 13 residues. The germline gives CDR1 SGHTA, CDR2 FQGNSA. Trimming left V 5 bases short and J 5 bases short, with 12 bases between. CDR3 residues: CASSPRLYYGYTF. CDR3 coding DNA: TGTGCCAGCAGCCCCCGGCTCTATTATGGCTACACCTTC.

This chain links TRBV5-4 with TRBJ2-5; a weak D match, TRBD1 (6 bases). From germline, CDR1 is SGHNT and CDR2 YYREEE (reference sequence). Trimming stripped 0 bases from V and 2 bases from J, with 11 bases between. CDR3 length: 15 residues. Here the CDR3 DNA reads TGTGCCAGCAGCTTGGCCCAGGGGCGACAAGAGACCCAGTACTTC. It codes for CASSLAQGRQETQYF.

The chain carries TRBV10-3 and TRBJ1-2; 7 positions agree with TRBD1. CDR3 length: 12 amino acids. The germline V gene encodes CDR1 ENHRY and CDR2 SYGVKD. Trimming at V came to 6 bases and at J to 7 bases, leaving 5 bases not matched to a gene. CDR3 in DNA: TGTGCCATCAGGGGACAGTATCCTGGCTACACCTTC. This encodes CAIRGQYPGYTF.

This sequence joins TRBV5-4 and TRBJ2-1; D is uncertain. This CDR3 is built from 15 residues. The germline gives CDR1 SGHNT, CDR2 YYREEE (reference sequence). Trimming left V 3 bases short and J 7 bases short, with 17 bases between. Here the CDR3 DNA reads TGTGCCAGCAGCTCCCCGGCAGAGCGAAGGAATGAGCAGTTCTTC. This sequence encodes CASSSPAERRNEQFF.

This clone was found a few times. The chain joins TRBV10-3 to TRBJ1-4; D uncertain. This CDR3 has 13 residues. Trimming cost V 6 bases and J 7 bases, with 12 bases left between them. The germline gives CDR1 ENHRY, CDR2 SYGVKD. CDR3 nucleotides: TGTGCCATCAGCCCGGGAAGTGGTGAAAAACTGTTTTTT. This encodes CAISPGSGEKLFF.

The chain carries TRBV5-6 and TRBJ2-7; D is possibly TRBD1 (6 bases). CDR1 is SGHDT, CDR2 YYEEEE, per germline. The CDR3 runs to 14 residues. V was cut by 1 base and J by 5 bases, with 13 bases left in between. In nucleotides, the CDR3 is TGTGCCAGCAGCTTGATCCACAGGGAGCACGAGCAGTACTTC. Translated: CASSLIHREHEQYF.

This clone was recorded only once. This sequence joins TRBV11-2 and TRBJ2-2; D uncertain. The V end lost 8 bases, the J end lost 4 bases, and 14 bases lay between the germline ends. The germline V gene has CDR1 SGHAT and CDR2 FQNNGV. The length of the CDR3 is 14 residues. This CDR3 reads CASASLRGTGELFF. The DNA for the CDR3 is TGTGCCAGCGCCTCCCTCCGAGGCACCGGGGAGCTGTTTTTT. Variable domain in full (rest from reference TRBV11-2 and TRBJ2-2): EAGVAQSPRYKIIEKRQSVAFWCNPISGHATLYWYQQILGQGPKLLIQFQNNGVVDDSQLPKDRFSAERLKGVDSTLKIQPAKLEDSAVYLCASASLRGTGELFFGEGSRLTVL.

The chain is built from TRBV19 and TRBJ2-5, with D perhaps TRBD2 (6 bases). Per the germline V gene, CDR1 is LNHDA and CDR2 is SQIVND (reference sequence). The length of the CDR3 is 12 residues. Trimming removed 5 bases at V and 7 bases at J, with 11 bases between. In DNA form, the CDR3 reads TGTGCCAGTAGTGCGGGGACCGGGACCCAGTACTTC. It codes for CASSAGTGTQYF.

This sequence joins TRBV2 and TRBJ1-4; TRBD1 matches at 7 bases. Germline values: CDR1 SNHLY, CDR2 FYNNEI. This CDR3 is 15 amino acids long. The J segment lost 5 bases and the V segment lost 3 bases, leaving 6 bases of the junction unmatched. The CDR3 nucleotides are TGTGCCAGCAGTGACGGGGACAGACTGAATGAAAAACTGTTTTTT. Amino acids: CASSDGDRLNEKLFF.